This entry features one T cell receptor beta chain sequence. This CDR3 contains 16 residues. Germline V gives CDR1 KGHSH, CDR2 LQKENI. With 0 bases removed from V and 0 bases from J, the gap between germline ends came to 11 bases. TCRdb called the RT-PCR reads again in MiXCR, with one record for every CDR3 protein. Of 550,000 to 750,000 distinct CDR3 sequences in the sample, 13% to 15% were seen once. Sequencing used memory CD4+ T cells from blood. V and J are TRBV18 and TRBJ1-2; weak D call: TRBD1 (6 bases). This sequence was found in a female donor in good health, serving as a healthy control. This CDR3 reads CASSPPGGGPNYGYTF. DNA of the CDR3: TGTGCCAGCTCACCACCTGGAGGGGGTCCTAACTATGGCTACACCTTC.